This TCR beta chain was recorded in a study of shared clonotypes between healthy human individuals (dated by TCRdb to 2018 to 2020). As for the study more broadly: A few men and a couple of women, aged 18 to 49 years, made up the cohort. For each donor, CD4 naive and CD4 memory were each given three plates, CD8 naive was given two plates, and CD8 memory was given one plate. Blood TCR repertoires of a handful of healthy adults were deeply sequenced to estimate repertoire size and the extent of clonotype sharing between individuals. Libraries were prepared and TCR repertoires were sequenced by different laboratories using diverse techniques, in order to increase sequencing depth and limit assay-specific biases. Each donor's leukapheresis produced roughly between roughly 0.94 and 9.5 billion PBMCs. Broader findings and caveats from the paper: Only blood was sampled, and tissue TCR repertoires likely differ from those in blood. Compared with non-shared clonotypes, the clonotypes found in all four sorted-subset donors had higher generation probabilities. About 5% of naive CD4, 3.5% of naive CD8, approximately 2.2% of memory CD4, and 0.4% of memory CD8 clonotypes were shared across several donors. Estimated clonotype richness was generally larger for naive than for memory subsets. Pairwise subsampling led to the expectation that sequencing depth would affect the degree of clonotype sharing among donors. The small number of donors limited the genetic and exposure-history diversity represented. Incomplete sequencing was indicated by rarefaction of sorted-subset datasets, despite the large sequencing depth.

Including cysteine and phenylalanine, the CDR3 has 15 amino acids. CDR3 DNA only is kept here, 45 bases in frame from base 1. From the germline V gene, CDR1 is KGHSH and CDR2 is LQKENI. Germline trimming: 3 bases from V, 10 bases from J; junction bases outside gene matches: 5. Healthy HIV-negative adults with no recently reported acute infections or vaccinations were included as donors. Only Caucasian adults living in Nashville, Tennessee, USA were represented among the donors. CD4+ T cells were enriched by magnetic negative selection, after which naive cells were positively selected on CD45RA and the negative fraction was taken as the memory subset. After blood collection by leukapheresis, PBMCs were isolated using Ficoll-Histopaque density gradient centrifugation and then cryopreserved in the vapor phase of liquid nitrogen. Analytical flow cytometry was used to check the purity and quantity of every magnetically sorted T cell population. From each sorted fraction, genomic DNA was isolated and quantified by UV absorbance on a Nanodrop 2000c.

Comment on this clone: There is no known antigen for this receptor. Within one base of it there is no much larger clone, and no base qualities were kept.

Using the deep immunoSEQ assay, multiplex PCR amplified TCR CDR3 regions from genomic DNA. Genomic DNA extracted from each cell subset was distributed evenly over all wells of several immunoSEQ 96-well plates, and each plate served as one replicate. For sorted subsets, each replicate PCR was loaded with 150 to 250 ng genomic DNA, equivalent to 32,000 or so T cell genomes. The purified libraries were quantified using a Qubit 3.0 fluorometer, sized with a Bioanalyzer 2100, and then quantified again using the KAPA Library Quantification kit. A separate single-read 150-cycle Illumina NextSeq 550 flow cell was used to sequence each immunoSEQ 96-well plate. In the original analysis: Because the immunoSEQ output included only junctional sequences and no quality scores, the filtering could not be the same as the filtering used for full-length reads. Sequences were annotated with PyIR, a Python wrapper for IgBLAST v1.9, using IMGT germline references to assign V/J genes and CDR3. Reads with weak V/J assignments (E-value above 1e-6), missing CDR3, stop codons, out-of-frame junctions, or ambiguous translated residues were removed. V3J clonotypes were defined by identical inferred V gene, J gene, and CDR3 amino acid sequence. The percentage overlap between two repertoires was calculated by dividing the number of shared unique clonotypes by the size of the smaller repertoire. Richness of each repertoire was evaluated using RTK rarefaction, the Chao1 estimator, and Recon v2.1 estimates of unobserved clonotypes. OLGA was used to compute generation probabilities for all TCRbeta clonotypes that the gDNA method yielded from a handful of donors. The clones in this table, taken by TCRdb from immuneACCESS, are in-frame only. Not every clone is retained; where verified, under half of the shortfall comes from an unresolved V gene, and the cause of the rest is unknown. The V and J calls and clone size come from that table; D and trimming were worked out from the DNA. The sample data list approximately 620,000 clones, and 97% of these were observed just once. The ten largest clones capture about 0.057% of the sample.

The receptor's source is a woman between 25 and 40 years old in good health. Recombination joined TRBV18 with TRBJ2-5, with 16 junctional bases fitting TRBD2. Source material: naive CD4+ T cells sorted from blood. The sample's cell subset or site label, in plain terms: CD45RA+ positively selected. The sequenced DNA is TGTGCCAGCTCACCCGGGACTAGCGGGAGGGGAATCCAGTACTTC. Translated, it reads CASSPGTSGRGIQYF.